The T cell receptor beta chain under discussion was sequenced for a study of blood T cell repertoires in COVID-19. Across the study: Material from acute and convalescent COVID-19 was sourced from the United States, Italy and Spain. Nucleic acid was either cDNA or gDNA, and it came from T cells, B-cell-depleted T cells, or PBMCs.

The CDR3 totals 14 residues. Germline CDR1 and CDR2: SGHVS and FQNEAQ. The V end lost 9 bases, the J end lost 5 bases, and 17 bases lay between the germline ends. As handled by the study authors: From reference gene primer amplification, estimates of nucleated cell counts were derived. Using immunoSEQ multiplex PCR, the repertoire was profiled, and TCRdb retains in-frame clones only, with some absent. V and J calls and clone size are copied from that table; D and trimming were computed from the DNA. The sample shows some 44,000 clones, about 90% of them seen only once. This sequence joins TRBV7-8 and TRBJ2-1, with D perhaps matching TRBD2 (5 bases). Sequencing was performed on peripheral blood. This sequence was found in a human donor in a cohort sampled during active COVID-19. Here the CDR3 DNA reads TGTGCCAGTAGGTGGCGTCGAGGGAACAATGAGCAGTTCTTC. Protein: CASRWRRGNNEQFF.